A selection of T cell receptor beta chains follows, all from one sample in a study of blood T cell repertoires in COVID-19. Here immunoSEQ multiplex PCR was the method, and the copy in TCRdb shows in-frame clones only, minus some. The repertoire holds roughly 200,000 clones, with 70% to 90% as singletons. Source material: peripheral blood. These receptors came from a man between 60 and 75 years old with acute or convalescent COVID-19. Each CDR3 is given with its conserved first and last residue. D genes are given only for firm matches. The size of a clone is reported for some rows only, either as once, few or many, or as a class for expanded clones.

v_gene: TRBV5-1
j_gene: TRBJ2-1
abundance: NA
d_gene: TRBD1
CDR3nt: TGCGCCAGTACCCCGAGGGGGCTATCCTACAATGAGCAGTTCTTC
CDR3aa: CASTPRGLSYNEQFF

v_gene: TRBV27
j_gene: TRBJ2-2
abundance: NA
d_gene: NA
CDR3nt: TGTGCCAGCAGCTACAGGCCCAAGACCGGGGAGCTGTTTTTT
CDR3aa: CASSYRPKTGELFF

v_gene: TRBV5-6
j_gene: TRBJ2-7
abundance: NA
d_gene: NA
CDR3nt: TGTGCCAGCAGCTTGGCCAGGTACGAGCAGTACTTC
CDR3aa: CASSLARYEQYF

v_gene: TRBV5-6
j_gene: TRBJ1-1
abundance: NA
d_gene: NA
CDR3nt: TGTGCCAGCAGACCCGGGACACTGAACACTGAAGCTTTCTTT
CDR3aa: CASRPGTLNTEAFF

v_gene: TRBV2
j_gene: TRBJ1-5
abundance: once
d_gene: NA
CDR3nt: TGTGCCAGCAGTGAACGAAGGAGTGTAAGCAATCAGCCCCAGCATTTT
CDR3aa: CASSERRSVSNQPQHF

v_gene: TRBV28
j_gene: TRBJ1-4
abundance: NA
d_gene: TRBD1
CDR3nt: TGTGCCAGCAGTAAAGCATGGACAGGAGGAAATGAAAAACTGTTTTTT
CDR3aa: CASSKAWTGGNEKLFF

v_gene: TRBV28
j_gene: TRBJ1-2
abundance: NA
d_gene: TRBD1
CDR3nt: TGTGCCAGCAGTCACCGGGACAGGGGATTCACTAACTATGGCTACACCTTC
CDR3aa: CASSHRDRGFTNYGYTF

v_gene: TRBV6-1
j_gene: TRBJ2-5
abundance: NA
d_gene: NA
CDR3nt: TGTGCCAGCAGTGAAGCCGGACATCAACCATCTACGGAGACCCAGTACTTC
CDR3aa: CASSEAGHQPSTETQYF

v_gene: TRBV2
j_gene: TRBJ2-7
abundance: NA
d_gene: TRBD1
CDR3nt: TGTGCCAGCAAAGGGACAGGGCTTCACGAGCAGTACTTC
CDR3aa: CASKGTGLHEQYF

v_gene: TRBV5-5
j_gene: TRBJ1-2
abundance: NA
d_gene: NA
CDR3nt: TGTGCCAGCAGCACGGGACTCAACTATGGCTACACCTTC
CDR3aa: CASSTGLNYGYTF

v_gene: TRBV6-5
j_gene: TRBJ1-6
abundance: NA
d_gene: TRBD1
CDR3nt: TGTGCCAGCCGGGGACAGGCTAATTCACCCCTCCACTTT
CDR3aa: CASRGQANSPLHF

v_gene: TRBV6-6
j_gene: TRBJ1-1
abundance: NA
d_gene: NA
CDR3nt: TGTGCCAGCAGTGCGCCAGGGCAGGGGAAGAACACTGAAGCTTTCTTT
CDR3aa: CASSAPGQGKNTEAFF

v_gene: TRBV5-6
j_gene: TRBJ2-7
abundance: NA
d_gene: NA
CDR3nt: TGTGCCAGCAGCTCCCTCTCCATGGGGCTCTCCTACGAGCAGTACTTC
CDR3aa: CASSSLSMGLSYEQYF

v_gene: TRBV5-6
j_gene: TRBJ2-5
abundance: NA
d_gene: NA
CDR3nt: TGTGCCAGCAGCTTTCTTAGCGCCCAAGAGACCCAGTACTTC
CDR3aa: CASSFLSAQETQYF

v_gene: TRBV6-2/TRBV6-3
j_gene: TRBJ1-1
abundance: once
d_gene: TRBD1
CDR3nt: TGTGCCAGCAGTTCGACCCGGGACAGGGGCCCGAACACTGAAGCTTTCTTT
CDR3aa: CASSSTRDRGPNTEAFF

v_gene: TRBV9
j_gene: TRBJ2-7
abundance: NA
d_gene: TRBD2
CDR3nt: TGTGCCAGCAGCGCGGGACTAGCGGACTCCTACGAGCAGTACTTC
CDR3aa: CASSAGLADSYEQYF

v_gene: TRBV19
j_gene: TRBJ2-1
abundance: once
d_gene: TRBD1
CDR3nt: TGTGCCAGCACAAGCGGGACAGGGATTATCGATGAGCAGTTCTTC
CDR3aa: CASTSGTGIIDEQFF

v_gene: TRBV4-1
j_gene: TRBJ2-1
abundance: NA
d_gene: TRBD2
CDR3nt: TGCGCCAGCAGCCAAGATCTAGCGGGAGATTTATACAATGAGCAGTTCTTC
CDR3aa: CASSQDLAGDLYNEQFF

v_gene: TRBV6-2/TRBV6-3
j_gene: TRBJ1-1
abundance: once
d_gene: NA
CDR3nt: TGTGCCAGCAACCCGGGCACAGTGAACACTGAAGCTTTCTTT
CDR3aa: CASNPGTVNTEAFF

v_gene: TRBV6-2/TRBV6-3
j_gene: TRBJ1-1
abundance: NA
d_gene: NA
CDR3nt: TGTGCCAGCAGTTGGAGGACAGCGAACACTGAAGCTTTCTTT
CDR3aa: CASSWRTANTEAFF

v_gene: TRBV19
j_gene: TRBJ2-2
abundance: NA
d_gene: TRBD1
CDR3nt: TGTGCCAGTAGTATAGATCGGACAGGACAGGTGGGCACCGGGGAGCTGTTTTTT
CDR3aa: CASSIDRTGQVGTGELFF

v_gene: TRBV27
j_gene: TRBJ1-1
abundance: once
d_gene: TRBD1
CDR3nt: TGTGCCAGCAGTTTATCCCGGCGAGGGGGCCTGGGCACTGAAGCTTTCTTT
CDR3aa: CASSLSRRGGLGTEAFF

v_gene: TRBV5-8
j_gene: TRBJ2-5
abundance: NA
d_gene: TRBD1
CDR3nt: TGTGCCAGCAGGGTAGCAGGGGGAGAGACCCAGTACTTC
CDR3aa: CASRVAGGETQYF

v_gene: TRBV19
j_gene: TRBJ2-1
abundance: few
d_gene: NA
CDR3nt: TGTGCCAGTAGTATATCAGCCGGGACAATAACTAACAATGAGCAGTTCTTC
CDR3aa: CASSISAGTITNNEQFF

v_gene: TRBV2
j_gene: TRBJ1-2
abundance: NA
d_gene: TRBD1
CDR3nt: TGTGCCAGCAGTGGCACCGGGACAGGATATGGCTACACCTTC
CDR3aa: CASSGTGTGYGYTF

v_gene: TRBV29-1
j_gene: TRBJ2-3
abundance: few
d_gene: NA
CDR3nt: TGCAGCGTTGATAGCGGCACAGATACGCAGTATTTT
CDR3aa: CSVDSGTDTQYF

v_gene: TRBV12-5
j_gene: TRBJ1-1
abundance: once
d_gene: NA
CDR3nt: TGTGCTAGTGGTTCCGACAGGTCGAACACTGAAGCTTTCTTT
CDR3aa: CASGSDRSNTEAFF

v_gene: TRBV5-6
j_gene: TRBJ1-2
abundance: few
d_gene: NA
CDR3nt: TGTGCCAGCAGCTTGGAATTTTCGCGGAGCTACACCTTC
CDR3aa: CASSLEFSRSYTF

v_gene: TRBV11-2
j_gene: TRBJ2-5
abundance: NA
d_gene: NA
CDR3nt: TGTGCCAGCAGCCCGAGGGCCGGACGCCAAGAGACCCAGTACTTC
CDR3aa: CASSPRAGRQETQYF

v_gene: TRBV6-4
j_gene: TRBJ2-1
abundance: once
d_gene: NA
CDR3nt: TGTGCCAGCAGTGACTCGAATGTCCAGCGGAGGAATGAGCAGTTCTTC
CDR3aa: CASSDSNVQRRNEQFF

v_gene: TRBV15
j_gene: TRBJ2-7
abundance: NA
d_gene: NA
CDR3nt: TGTGCCACCAGCAGAGACCAGGGTTACGAGCAGTACTTC
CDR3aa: CATSRDQGYEQYF

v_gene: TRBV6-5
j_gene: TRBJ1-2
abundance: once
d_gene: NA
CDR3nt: TGTGCCAGCACCCAGGGTGGCAGGGGCGGCTATGGCTACACCTTC
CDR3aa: CASTQGGRGGYGYTF

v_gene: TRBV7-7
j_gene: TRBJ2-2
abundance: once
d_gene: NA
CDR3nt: TGTGCTAGCAGACGGGGAACGAACACCGGGGAGCTGTTTTTT
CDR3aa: CASRRGTNTGELFF

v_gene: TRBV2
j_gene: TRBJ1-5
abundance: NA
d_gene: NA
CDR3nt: TGTGCCAGCAGCGGGTCGAGCAATCAGCCCCAGCATTTT
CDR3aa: CASSGSSNQPQHF

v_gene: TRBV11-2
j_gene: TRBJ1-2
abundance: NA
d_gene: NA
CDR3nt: TGTGCCAGCAGCTTCCCGGACTTTAACTATGGCTACACCTTC
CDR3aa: CASSFPDFNYGYTF

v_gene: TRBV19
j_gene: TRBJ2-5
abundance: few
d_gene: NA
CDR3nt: TGTGCCAGTAGTATCCAATCAGGGGTCCGGGAGACCCAGTACTTC
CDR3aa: CASSIQSGVRETQYF

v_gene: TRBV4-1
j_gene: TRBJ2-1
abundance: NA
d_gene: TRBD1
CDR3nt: TGCGCCAGCAGCCCTACGGGGACAGGGGGCCGGGGTGAGCAGTTCTTC
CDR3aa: CASSPTGTGGRGEQFF

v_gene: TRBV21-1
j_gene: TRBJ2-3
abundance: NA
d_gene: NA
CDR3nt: TGTGCCAGCAGCAAAGCGCGCAGGGGGGCAGATACGCAGTATTTT
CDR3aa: CASSKARRGADTQYF

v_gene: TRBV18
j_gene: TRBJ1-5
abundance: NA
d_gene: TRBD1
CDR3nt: TGTGCCAGCTCCCGTCAGGACACAGGGGGAACGGGCAATCAGCCCCAGCATTTT
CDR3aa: CASSRQDTGGTGNQPQHF

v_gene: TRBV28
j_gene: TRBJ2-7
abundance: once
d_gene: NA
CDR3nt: TGTGCCAGCAGGTTAGGGACATCGGGTCACGAGCAGTACTTC
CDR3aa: CASRLGTSGHEQYF

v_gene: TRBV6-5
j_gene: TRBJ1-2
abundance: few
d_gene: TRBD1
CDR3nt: TGTGCCAGCAGTCAGGGGGTTTACTATGGCTACACCTTC
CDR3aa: CASSQGVYYGYTF

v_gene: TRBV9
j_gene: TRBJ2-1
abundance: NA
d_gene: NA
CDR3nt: TGTGCCAGCACACCACATCCATCGAATGAGCAGTTCTTC
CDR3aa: CASTPHPSNEQFF

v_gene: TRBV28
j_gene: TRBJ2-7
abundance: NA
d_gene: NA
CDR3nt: TGTGCCAGCAGTTTCTTTCTTACAAGCTCCTACGAGCAGTACTTC
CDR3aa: CASSFFLTSSYEQYF

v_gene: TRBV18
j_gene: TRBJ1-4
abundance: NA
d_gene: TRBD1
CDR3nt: TGTGCCAGCTCACCATTAGGACAGGGGCCGGGTGAAAAACTGTTTTTT
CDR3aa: CASSPLGQGPGEKLFF

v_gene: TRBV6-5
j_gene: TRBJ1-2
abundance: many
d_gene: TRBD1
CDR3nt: TGTGCCAGCAGTTACTCGAGGACAGGGGGAGGTTATGGCTACACCTTC
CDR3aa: CASSYSRTGGGYGYTF

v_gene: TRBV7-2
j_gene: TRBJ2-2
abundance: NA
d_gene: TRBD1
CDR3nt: TGTGCCAGCAGCTTAGGGGACAGGGGTAAAGTAACCGGGGAGCTGTTTTTT
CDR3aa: CASSLGDRGKVTGELFF

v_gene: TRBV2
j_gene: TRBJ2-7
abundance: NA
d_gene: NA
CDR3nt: TGTGCCACCACCGGGGTAACGTTCTACGAGCAGTACTTC
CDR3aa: CATTGVTFYEQYF

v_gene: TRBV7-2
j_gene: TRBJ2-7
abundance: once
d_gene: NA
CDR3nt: TGTGCCAGCAGCTTAGAATCTAGGAGCTCCTACGAGCAGTACTTC
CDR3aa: CASSLESRSSYEQYF

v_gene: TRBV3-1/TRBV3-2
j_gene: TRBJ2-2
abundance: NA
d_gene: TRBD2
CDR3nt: TGTGCCAGCAGCCCCCCGGGACTAGGCCTGGCTGGGGAGCTGTTTTTT
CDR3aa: CASSPPGLGLAGELFF

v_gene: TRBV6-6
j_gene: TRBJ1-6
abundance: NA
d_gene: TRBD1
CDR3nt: TGTGCCAGTCGGACAGGGGTGAATAATTCACCCCTCCACTTT
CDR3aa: CASRTGVNNSPLHF

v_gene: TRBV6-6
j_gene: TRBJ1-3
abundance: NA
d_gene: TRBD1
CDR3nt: TGTGCCAGCAGTCCACAGGGGGCTGGAAACACCATATATTTT
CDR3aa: CASSPQGAGNTIYF

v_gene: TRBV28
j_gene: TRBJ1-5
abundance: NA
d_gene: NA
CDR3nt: TGTGCCAGCAGGCTTCGGGGGGGAAACAATCAGCCCCAGCATTTT
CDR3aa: CASRLRGGNNQPQHF

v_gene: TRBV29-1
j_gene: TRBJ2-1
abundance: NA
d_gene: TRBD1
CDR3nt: TGCAGCGTGAACCGGGACAGGGGGCAGGATGAGCAGTTCTTC
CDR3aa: CSVNRDRGQDEQFF

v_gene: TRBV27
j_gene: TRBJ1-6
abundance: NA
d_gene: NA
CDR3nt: TGTGCCAGCAGCAGTAACCGGTCGGGAGGGCAATCACCCCTCCACTTT
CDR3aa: CASSSNRSGGQSPLHF

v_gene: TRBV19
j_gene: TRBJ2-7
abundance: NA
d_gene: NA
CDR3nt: TGTGCCAGTAGTACCCCAGAGGGCTCCTACGAGCAGTACTTC
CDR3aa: CASSTPEGSYEQYF